These 32 T cell receptor beta chains came from one sample sequenced in a study of read filtering for tumor transcriptome and immune sequencing. Molecular barcoded adaptors covering alpha/delta and beta/gamma chains were used on roughly 370 ng RNA. Using its own MiXCR run on the reads, TCRdb lists one record per CDR3 protein. The data hold about 23,000 distinct CDR3 sequences, with roughly 13% observed a single time. Sequencing was performed on a population of CD138-negative cells sorted from bone marrow. These TCRs come from a donor over 35 with multiple myeloma.

A word on this clonotype: A much more abundant neighbour one base away suggests this may be a read error. The V gene is TRBV7-2, the J gene TRBJ2-2; TRBD2 agrees at 7 bases. V lost 11 bases, J lost 5 bases, and 11 bases stayed unmatched. This CDR3 is built from 14 residues. Germline lookup yields CDR1 SGHTA and CDR2 FQGNSA. The DNA of the CDR3 is TGTGCCGGTATGGCGGGAGCATCGACCGGGGAGCTGTTTTTT. It codes for CAGMAGASTGELFF.

This clonotype appeared many times. The chain links TRBV19 to TRBJ1-5; D gene unclear. Per the germline V gene, CDR1 is LNHDA and CDR2 is SQIVND (reference sequence). The CDR3 has 15 residues. V was pared by 1 base and J by 2 bases, with 9 bases between. The CDR3 DNA sequence: TGTGCCAGTAGTATAGGCCCCACTGGCAATCAGCCCCAGCATTTT. Protein sequence: CASSIGPTGNQPQHF.

This rearrangement joins TRBV12-3 or TRBV12-4 to TRBJ2-1; 12 bases are shared with TRBD2. The ends lost 6 bases at V and 6 bases at J; junction bases unmatched: 3. The CDR3 is made up of 14 amino acids. The CDR3 region is CASRTSGRGNEQFF. CDR3 in DNA: TGTGCCAGCAGGACTAGCGGGAGAGGCAATGAGCAGTTCTTC.

This clonotype was seen repeatedly, ten times or more. This chain connects TRBV29-1 to TRBJ2-1; the match to TRBD2 covers 11 bases. CDR3 length equals 14 residues. In germline, CDR1 is SQVTM, CDR2 ANQGSEA. Germline trimming cut 6 bases from V and 4 bases from J; bases unmatched to any gene: 5. DNA of the CDR3: TGCAGCGTCGATGGGACTAGCGGTTACAATGAGCAGTTCTTC. Amino acids: CSVDGTSGYNEQFF.

This clonotype was found many times. The chain has TRBV19 and TRBJ2-2; D gene uncertain. The germline V and J ends were trimmed by 9 bases and 3 bases, with 17 bases remaining between them. CDR1 is LNHDA, CDR2 SQIVND, per germline (reference sequence). The CDR3 loop spans 15 amino acids. CDR3 amino acids: CASHPTGSHTGELFF. The CDR3, as DNA: TGTGCCAGCCACCCTACGGGCAGTCACACCGGGGAGCTGTTTTTT.

This clonotype was found many times. This rearrangement joins TRBV3-1 to TRBJ2-6; D tentatively fits TRBD1 or TRBD2 (6 bases each). Germline CDR1 LGHDT, CDR2 YNNKEL (reference sequence). This CDR3 has 17 residues. The V and J ends lost 2 bases and 2 bases respectively, with 13 bases between them. This CDR3 is CASSQRGANTGANVLTF. The CDR3 nucleotides are TGTGCCAGCAGCCAAAGGGGGGCAAACACTGGGGCCAACGTCCTGACTTTC.

The table lists this clonotype with many counts. The chain combines TRBV29-1 with TRBJ2-2, with D tentatively TRBD1 or TRBD2 (6 bases each). V lost 6 bases, J lost 7 bases, and 9 bases lay in between. The germline CDR1 and CDR2 sequences are SQVTM and ANQGSEA. This CDR3 has 11 residues. CDR3 protein: CSVRGVGELFF. In DNA form, the CDR3 reads TGCAGCGTAAGGGGGGTCGGGGAGCTGTTTTTT.

Of note for this clonotype: This likely traces to a read error, being one base from a far larger clone. V is TRBV11-1 and J is TRBJ2-1; TRBD2 matches at 14 bases. CDR1 and CDR2 (germline): SGHAT, FQDESV (reference sequence). V shed 5 bases, J shed 1 base, and the junction held 7 bases outside the gene matches. The CDR3 runs 18 residues. CDR3 bases: TGTGCCAGCAGCGGCACCGGGACTAGCGGGAGTTCCTACAATGAGCAGTTCTTC. Residues: CASSGTGTSGSSYNEQFF.

Note on this clonotype: This likely came from a read error, as a far larger clone is one base away. The gene calls are TRBV6-5 and TRBJ2-1; D is unresolved. The CDR3 spans 14 residues. Trimming cost V 5 bases and J 2 bases, with 10 bases left between them. Germline V lookup: CDR1 MNHEY, CDR2 SVGAGI. The CDR3 DNA follows: TGTGCCAGCAGTGAAGACCTCACCTACAATGAGCAGTTCTTC. This gives the protein CASSEDLTYNEQFF.

This clonotype was seen a few times. This may stem from a read error, because a much larger clone lies one nucleotide away. The gene calls are TRBV5-1 and TRBJ1-1; TRBD1 might be the D (5 bases). Germline V CDR1 and CDR2: SGHRS, YFSETQ. The CDR3 has 14 residues. Trimming shortened V by 4 bases and J by 0 bases, and 10 bases separated the two germline ends. CDR3 sequence reads: CASSPGHVNTEAFF. The CDR3 bases are TGCGCCAGCAGCCCCGGACATGTGAACACTGAAGCTTTCTTT.

This clonotype was seen ten or more times. The rearrangement uses TRBV10-3 and TRBJ2-5; possible D gene TRBD1, 5 bases. The CDR3 is 16 residues long. The germline CDR1 and CDR2 sequences are ENHRY and SYGVKD. Trimming left V 0 bases short and J 2 bases short, with 13 bases between. CDR3 loop: CAISESMPGKQETQYF. Written as DNA, the CDR3 is TGTGCCATCAGTGAGTCGATGCCAGGGAAACAAGAGACCCAGTACTTC.

This clonotype was observed many times. V and J are TRBV3-1 and TRBJ2-1, with 11 bases that match TRBD2. The CDR3 is 14 residues long. The V gene end was trimmed by 3 bases and the J gene end by 8 bases; junction bases not matched to a gene: 3. Germline values: CDR1 LGHDT, CDR2 YNNKEL (reference sequence). CDR3 amino acids: CASSHLAGGHEQFF. CDR3 DNA sequence: TGTGCCAGCAGCCACCTAGCGGGAGGTCATGAGCAGTTCTTC.

This clonotype was picked up many times. The CDR3 is CASSLSGPLEQYF. In nucleotides, the CDR3 is TGTGCCAGCAGTTTATCGGGGCCCCTCGAGCAGTACTTC. The rearrangement joins TRBV27 to TRBJ2-7, with a weak D call TRBD1 (5 bases). The CDR3 is 13 amino acids. Trimming removed 0 bases from V and 6 bases from J, with 9 bases in between. The germline V gene has CDR1 MNHEY and CDR2 SMNVEV (reference sequence).

This clonotype was detected many times. The chain employs TRBV5-1 and TRBJ2-5, with TRBD1 as a possible D gene (6 bases). This CDR3 is built from 13 residues. Germline assignment: CDR1 SGHRS and CDR2 YFSETQ. Deletions cut 6 bases from V and 5 bases from J, with 14 bases between. The CDR3 DNA is TGCGCCAGCACAACAGGGTCGGTGGAGACCCAGTACTTC. It translates to CASTTGSVETQYF.

This clonotype was counted a few times. This rearrangement joins TRBV23-1 to TRBJ2-5, with 10 bases identical to TRBD1. TRBV23-1 is marked as an open reading frame, function uncertain. Trimming removed 6 bases from V and 5 bases from J; junction bases left unmatched: 9. CDR3 length: 15 residues. The CDR3 bases are TGCGCCAGCAGCCCTAGACAGGGGGCGCCTGAGACCCAGTACTTC. The encoded protein is CASSPRQGAPETQYF.

This clonotype came up many times. J is TRBJ2-2 and V is TRBV4-2; 10 bases match TRBD2. The CDR3 totals 15 residues. Trimming cost V 3 bases and J 6 bases; bases outside gene matches: 4. The germline V gene has CDR1 LGHNA and CDR2 YNFKEQ. The CDR3 DNA reads as TGTGCCAGCAGCCAGACCCTAGCGGGGGCCGGGGAGCTGTTTTTT. It yields the protein CASSQTLAGAGELFF.

There are many counts of this clonotype. The chain employs TRBV6-2 or TRBV6-3 and TRBJ1-5, with 12 bases aligning to TRBD1. Losses at the gene ends were 7 bases for V and 6 bases for J; bases not matched to a gene: 4. In germline, CDR1 is MNHEY, CDR2 SVGEGT. This CDR3 has 14 residues. The CDR3 sequence is CASTGQGAVQPQHF. DNA of the CDR3: TGTGCCAGCACGGGACAGGGGGCTGTTCAGCCCCAGCATTTT.

This clonotype turned up a few times. A much larger clone is a single base away; this may be a read error. V usage is TRBV5-1 and J usage is TRBJ2-2; D gene unclear. Trimming pared 6 bases from V and 5 bases from J, leaving 17 bases between. CDR1 and CDR2 (germline): SGHRS, YFSETQ. This CDR3 is built from 15 residues. For the CDR3, the DNA is TGCGCCAGCATGACGACAACCGAAGTTACCGGGGAGCTGTTTTTT. Protein sequence: CASMTTTEVTGELFF.

In this sample, this clonotype turned up many times. The chain has TRBV7-9 and TRBJ2-1; D is possibly TRBD2 (5 bases). Germline V CDR1 and CDR2: SEHNR, FQNEAQ (reference sequence). V was cut by 6 bases and J by 3 bases, with 15 bases left in between. The CDR3 has 15 residues. DNA of the CDR3: TGTGCCAGCAGTTCAGGACTGTCGTTCTACAATGAGCAGTTCTTC. Translation: CASSSGLSFYNEQFF.

Comments on this clonotype: The junction differs from germline at one of its ends, possibly a read error. The V gene is TRBV7-9, the J gene TRBJ2-3, with 11 nucleotides matching TRBD2. This CDR3 comprises 17 residues. In germline, CDR1 is SEHNR, CDR2 FQNEAQ (reference sequence). The CDR3 spells CACSLTGTSGSTDTQYF. CDR3 bases: TGTGCCTGCAGCCTGACAGGGACTAGCGGAAGCACAGATACGCAGTATTTT.

This clonotype was picked up many times. The chain links TRBV28 to TRBJ2-7, with a weak D call TRBD2 (6 bases). The CDR3 is 14 residues long. The V gene lost 8 bases and the J gene lost 0 bases, with 14 bases spanning the gap. The V gene's germline CDR1 is MDHEN and CDR2 SYDVKM. For the CDR3, the DNA is TGTGCCAGCTCCCCTATAGCGGCCTCCTACGAGCAGTACTTC. Residues: CASSPIAASYEQYF.

Many counts were recorded for this clonotype. The chain recombines TRBV12-3 or TRBV12-4 with TRBJ1-4; 8 bases are a match to TRBD1. The length of the CDR3 is 17 residues. V dropped 5 bases and J dropped 0; count of bases not matched to a gene: 8. The chain's CDR3 is CASSNRQGSSTNEKLFF. The CDR3 DNA reads as TGTGCCAGCAGTAATCGACAGGGGAGTTCAACTAATGAAAAACTGTTTTTT.

This clonotype showed up just a few times. The V and J genes are TRBV20-1 and TRBJ2-5; 11 bases are shared with TRBD2. The CDR3 extends over 15 amino acids. CDR1 is DFQATT, CDR2 SNEGSKA, per germline (reference sequence). V was pared by 5 bases and J by 2 bases, with 7 bases of the junction left unmatched. CDR3 sequence: CSASGTSGIQETQYF. The CDR3 region has the DNA TGCAGTGCTTCCGGGACTAGCGGAATTCAAGAGACCCAGTACTTC.

V and J are TRBV29-1 and TRBJ2-5; D gene unclear. V was trimmed by 6 bases and J by 0 bases, leaving 5 bases between them. From germline, CDR1 is SQVTM and CDR2 ANQGSEA. This CDR3 has 11 amino acids. DNA of the CDR3: TGCAGCGTGCAGTACCAAGAGACCCAGTACTTC. Amino acids: CSVQYQETQYF.

This clonotype occurred many times. The DNA of the CDR3 is TGTGCCAGCAGCCGGCTAGCGGGAGGGCCATGGTCCTACAATGAGCAGTTCTTC. Residues: CASSRLAGGPWSYNEQFF. The genes are TRBV28 and TRBJ2-1; TRBD2 agrees at 12 bases. V was pared by 6 bases and J by 1 base, with 10 bases of the junction left unmatched. There are 18 residues in the CDR3. Germline V gene data show CDR1 as MDHEN and CDR2 as SYDVKM.

This clonotype was recorded at least ten times. The rearrangement uses TRBV12-5 and TRBJ2-1; 13 nucleotides align to TRBD2. V trimming: 5 bases; J trimming: 9 bases; junction bases outside the gene matches: 7. The germline gives CDR1 LGHNT, CDR2 FRNRAP. CDR3 length: 15 amino acids. In DNA, the CDR3 is TGTGCTAGTGGTCCTCCGACTAGCGGGAGGTCTGAGCAGTTCTTC. This encodes CASGPPTSGRSEQFF.

This clonotype was observed many times. This sequence joins TRBV7-9 and TRBJ2-7; 13 bases align to TRBD2. Losses at the gene ends were 4 bases for V and 5 bases for J; bases not matched to a gene: 5. The CDR3 runs to 15 residues. The germline gives CDR1 SEHNR, CDR2 FQNEAQ (reference sequence). In DNA, the CDR3 is TGTGCCAGCAGCTCCGGACTAGCGGGAGTTGACGAGCAGTACTTC. Its protein is CASSSGLAGVDEQYF.

This clonotype showed up many times. This rearrangement joins TRBV28 to TRBJ2-2, with 11 nucleotides matching TRBD2. This CDR3 spans 18 amino acids. After removal of 7 bases from V and 6 bases from J, the junction contained 16 bases not matched to a gene. Germline values: CDR1 MDHEN, CDR2 SYDVKM. DNA for the CDR3: TGTGCCAGCAAATCGACTAGCGGGAAGGGATTGGTGGCCGGGGAGCTGTTTTTT. It is translated as CASKSTSGKGLVAGELFF.

This clonotype was observed a few times. The chain joins TRBV4-1 to TRBJ2-2; D gene uncertain. CDR3 length equals 17 residues. Germline loops: CDR1 MGHRA, CDR2 YSYEKL. V was pared by 6 bases and J by 9 bases, with 26 bases between. The CDR3 DNA reads TGCGCCAGCAGTCCAAGCCTAGGGTTAAGTTTTGTTTGGGAGCTGTTTTTT. Residues: CASSPSLGLSFVWELFF.

The chain couples TRBV20-1 to TRBJ2-3, with D possibly being TRBD2 (5 bases). Trimming cost V 0 bases and J 1 base, with 11 bases left between them. The CDR3 is 15 amino acids. Germline assignment: CDR1 DFQATT and CDR2 SNEGSKA (reference sequence). The CDR3 loop is CSARDVSGRTDTQYF. The CDR3, as DNA: TGCAGTGCTAGAGATGTGAGCGGCCGCACAGATACGCAGTATTTT.

The chain carries TRBV24-1 and TRBJ2-1; 8 nucleotides align to TRBD1. Germline V lookup: CDR1 KGHDR, CDR2 SFDVKD. CDR3 length: 15 residues. J was trimmed by 5 bases and V by 4 bases; bases with no gene match: 6. In DNA, the CDR3 is TGTGCCACCAGTGAGTCCGGGACAGGAGACAATGAGCAGTTCTTC. This encodes CATSESGTGDNEQFF.

V and J are TRBV7-9 and TRBJ1-5; D remains ambiguous. This CDR3 contains 12 residues. Trimming cost V 0 bases and J 8 bases, with 5 bases left between them. Germline CDR1 is SEHNR and CDR2 is FQNEAQ (reference sequence). CDR3 nucleotide sequence: TGTGCCAGCAGCTTAGCAGGGAAGCCCCAGCATTTT. Translation: CASSLAGKPQHF.